The rows below give T cell receptor beta chains drawn from one sample of a study of spatial heterogeneity in lung cancer. TCRdb independently ran MiXCR on the 5' RACE reads; one entry per CDR3 protein. The table lists some 55,000 distinct CDR3 sequences, roughly 6.6% of them singletons. The sequences come from PBMCs, collected at surgery. Receptor source: a female donor with early-stage non-small cell lung cancer. The CDR3 runs from the conserved cysteine through the conserved F or W. The D gene is left open where the match is weak. Rows give clone size only sometimes, using once, few, many, or a class for an expanded clone.

J gene: TRBJ1-1; V gene: TRBV13; D gene: TRBD1; clone size: NA; CDR3 protein: CASSVRGRGNTEALF; CDR3 DNA: TGTGCCAGCAGCGTAAGGGGGCGTGGGAACACTGAAGCTTTGTTT
J gene: TRBJ1-2; V gene: TRBV28; D gene: TRBD1; clone size: many; CDR3 protein: CASRTGQGAAGYTF; CDR3 DNA: TGTGCCAGCAGAACGGGACAGGGGGCAGCTGGCTACACCTTC
J gene: TRBJ1-1; V gene: TRBV27; D gene: NA; clone size: few; CDR3 protein: CASRHPQGHTEAFF; CDR3 DNA: TGTGCCAGCAGACACCCCCAAGGGCACACTGAAGCTTTCTTT
J gene: TRBJ2-1; V gene: TRBV11-3; D gene: TRBD2; clone size: many; CDR3 protein: CASRPRTSVYNEQFF; CDR3 DNA: TGTGCCAGCAGGCCCCGGACTAGCGTTTACAATGAGCAGTTCTTC
J gene: TRBJ1-5; V gene: TRBV12-3/TRBV12-4; D gene: TRBD1; clone size: many; CDR3 protein: CASSPGAGGLSNQPQHF; CDR3 DNA: TGTGCCAGCAGCCCCGGGGCAGGGGGTTTAAGCAATCAGCCCCAGCATTTT
J gene: TRBJ1-5; V gene: TRBV6-2/TRBV6-3; D gene: NA; clone size: many; CDR3 protein: CASSSTGNGNNQPQHF; CDR3 DNA: TGTGCCAGCAGTAGTACAGGGAATGGGAACAATCAGCCCCAGCATTTT
J gene: TRBJ1-1; V gene: TRBV24-1; D gene: NA; clone size: many; CDR3 protein: CATSDFGDSMNTEAFF; CDR3 DNA: TGTGCCACCAGTGATTTTGGCGACAGCATGAACACTGAAGCTTTCTTT
J gene: TRBJ2-2; V gene: TRBV28; D gene: NA; clone size: many; CDR3 protein: CASSFRRGRTGELFF; CDR3 DNA: TGTGCCAGCAGTTTCAGAAGGGGACGGACCGGGGAGCTGTTTTTT
J gene: TRBJ1-2; V gene: TRBV20-1; D gene: NA; clone size: many; CDR3 protein: CSARDRQESNYGYTF; CDR3 DNA: TGCAGTGCTAGAGATCGACAGGAGTCTAACTATGGCTACACCTTC
J gene: TRBJ1-4; V gene: TRBV7-2; D gene: NA; clone size: many; CDR3 protein: CASSRSTNEKLFF; CDR3 DNA: TGTGCCAGCAGCCGCTCAACTAATGAAAAACTGTTTTTT
J gene: TRBJ2-5; V gene: TRBV7-3; D gene: NA; clone size: NA; CDR3 protein: CASSPIFLYREEETQYF; CDR3 DNA: TGTGCCAGCAGCCCCATTTTCCTGTACAGGGAAGAAGAGACCCAGTACTTC
J gene: TRBJ2-5; V gene: TRBV25-1; D gene: NA; clone size: few; CDR3 protein: CAAGRQETQYF; CDR3 DNA: TGTGCGGCAGGACGCCAAGAGACCCAGTACTTC
J gene: TRBJ2-2; V gene: TRBV7-2; D gene: TRBD2; clone size: few; CDR3 protein: CASSFSGRNTGELFF; CDR3 DNA: TGTGCCAGCAGCTTTAGCGGGAGGAACACCGGGGAGCTGTTTTTT
J gene: TRBJ2-6; V gene: TRBV2; D gene: NA; clone size: many; CDR3 protein: CASRTGSGANVLTF; CDR3 DNA: TGTGCCAGCAGAACAGGGTCTGGGGCCAACGTCCTGACTTTC
J gene: TRBJ1-3; V gene: TRBV20-1; D gene: NA; clone size: few; CDR3 protein: CSAQGSPYVRGNTIYF; CDR3 DNA: TGCAGTGCCCAGGGGTCTCCTTACGTAAGGGGAAACACCATATATTTT
J gene: TRBJ2-7; V gene: TRBV5-5; D gene: NA; clone size: many; CDR3 protein: CASSFLDGRGDEQYF; CDR3 DNA: TGTGCCAGCAGCTTCCTTGACGGGAGAGGGGACGAGCAGTACTTC
J gene: TRBJ2-6; V gene: TRBV20-1; D gene: NA; clone size: many; CDR3 protein: CSARDPETVHSGANVLTF; CDR3 DNA: TGCAGTGCTAGAGATCCGGAAACGGTCCACTCTGGGGCCAACGTCCTGACTTTC
J gene: TRBJ1-2; V gene: TRBV20-1; D gene: NA; clone size: few; CDR3 protein: CSAIGENYGYTF; CDR3 DNA: TGCAGTGCTATCGGAGAAAACTATGGCTACACCTTC
J gene: TRBJ2-3; V gene: TRBV20-1; D gene: TRBD2; clone size: many; CDR3 protein: CSAERGNTDTQYF; CDR3 DNA: TGCAGTGCAGAGCGGGGGAACACAGATACGCAGTATTTT
J gene: TRBJ2-7; V gene: TRBV12-3/TRBV12-4; D gene: NA; clone size: many; CDR3 protein: CASSLWRNSLGEQYF; CDR3 DNA: TGTGCCAGCAGTTTATGGCGGAACTCCCTGGGCGAGCAGTACTTC
J gene: TRBJ1-6; V gene: TRBV6-5; D gene: NA; clone size: many; CDR3 protein: CASSYSQGFYNSPLHF; CDR3 DNA: TGTGCCAGCAGTTACTCCCAGGGCTTCTATAATTCACCCCTCCACTTT
J gene: TRBJ2-1; V gene: TRBV4-1; D gene: NA; clone size: medium-sized; CDR3 protein: CASSPSNERILRNEQFF; CDR3 DNA: TGCGCCAGCAGCCCCTCCAACGAGCGTATCTTAAGGAATGAGCAGTTCTTC
J gene: TRBJ1-6; V gene: TRBV7-6; D gene: TRBD1; clone size: many; CDR3 protein: CASSARTGDNSPLHF; CDR3 DNA: TGTGCCAGCAGCGCCAGGACAGGGGATAATTCACCCCTCCACTTT
J gene: TRBJ2-5; V gene: TRBV7-2; D gene: NA; clone size: many; CDR3 protein: CASSPGIKETQYF; CDR3 DNA: TGTGCCAGCAGCCCGGGGATCAAAGAGACCCAGTACTTC
J gene: TRBJ2-3; V gene: TRBV12-3/TRBV12-4; D gene: TRBD2; clone size: few; CDR3 protein: CASRPKGASGVDTQYF; CDR3 DNA: TGTGCCAGCAGACCAAAGGGGGCTAGCGGGGTAGATACGCAGTATTTT